This is a list of T cell receptor beta chains from one sample in a study of blood T cells in healthy people across ages. TCRdb re-analysed the 5' RACE reads in MiXCR, keeping a single row per CDR3 protein. The profile covers about 1.5 million distinct CDR3 sequences, with about 40% appearing a single time and 7.9% taken by the ten largest. Sequencing was carried out using blood. These receptors all stem from a woman aged 18-35 years in good health. CDR3s include the opening cysteine and the closing phenylalanine or tryptophan. The D gene is left open where the match is weak. Clone size, where shown, is once, few, many, or a class for clones that have expanded.

abundance	v_gene	j_gene	d_gene	CDR3nt	CDR3aa
-	TRBV7-6	TRBJ1-1	-	TGTGCCAGCAGCCCTAGTGGGGACATTAGGATGAACACTGAAGCTTTCTTT	CASSPSGDIRMNTEAFF
few	TRBV10-3	TRBJ1-2	-	TGTGCCATCAGTGATCCGGACAGCTACTATGGCTACACCTTC	CAISDPDSYYGYTF
few	TRBV27	TRBJ2-4	TRBD2	TGTGCCAGCAGTTTACTTCGGTCTAGCGGAGTAGCCAAAAACATTCAGTACTTC	CASSLLRSSGVAKNIQYF
few	TRBV6-6	TRBJ2-2	-	TGTGCCAGCGGTTCGAGCGGCTACACCGGGGAGCTGTTTTTT	CASGSSGYTGELFF
-	TRBV5-1	TRBJ1-4	-	TGCGCCAGCACTGACACAGGGTTCGGCAAGGAAAAACTGTTTTTT	CASTDTGFGKEKLFF
-	TRBV10-3	TRBJ1-3	TRBD1	TGTGCCATCAGTGAGGCCGGGACAGGGACTGGAAACACCATATATTTT	CAISEAGTGTGNTIYF
-	TRBV24-1	TRBJ1-1	-	TGTGCCACCAGTGAAACGAGCAACACTGAAGCTTTCTTT	CATSETSNTEAFF
-	TRBV5-1	TRBJ2-3	-	TGCGCCAGCAGCTTTCAGGGGTTGAGCACAGATACGCAGTATTTT	CASSFQGLSTDTQYF
few	TRBV30	TRBJ2-5	-	TGTGCCTGGATCCGATCCGGACAAGAGACCCAGTACTTC	CAWIRSGQETQYF
-	TRBV25-1	TRBJ1-6	-	TGTGCCAGCAGTGAATATTTTGTTGGCGGGAGCTCCTATAATTCACCCCTCCACTTT	CASSEYFVGGSSYNSPLHF
-	TRBV6-1	TRBJ1-1	TRBD1	TGTGCCAGCAGTCACCTCGGGACAGGGGCCAACACTGAAGCTTTCTTT	CASSHLGTGANTEAFF
-	TRBV3-1	TRBJ1-6	-	TGTGCCAGCAGCCAAGACGAGGGGGTTGTTGTGTCACCCCTCCACTTT	CASSQDEGVVVSPLHF
few	TRBV9	TRBJ2-5	TRBD1	TGTGCCAGCAGCCCGCGGACAGGGGGCTTAGAGACCCAGTACTTC	CASSPRTGGLETQYF
-	TRBV5-1	TRBJ2-5	-	TGCGCCAGCAGCCTGGGTGTTAGCGGATCACAAGAGACCCAGTACTTC	CASSLGVSGSQETQYF
-	TRBV4-2	TRBJ1-4	-	TGTGCCAGCAGCCAAGACAGGAATTCGGAAAAACTGTTTTTT	CASSQDRNSEKLFF
-	TRBV6-5	TRBJ1-1	-	TGTGCCAGCAGTTACCACCTCTCCCTCACCGCGGGGAACACTGAAGCTTTCTTT	CASSYHLSLTAGNTEAFF
-	TRBV27	TRBJ2-5	-	TGTGCCAGCAGTTTGGGGGGTAGCTTCGAGACCCAGTACTTC	CASSLGGSFETQYF
-	TRBV27	TRBJ1-6	-	TGTGCCAGCAGTTTATTAGGGGTCTACGGATCACCCCTCCACTTT	CASSLLGVYGSPLHF
-	TRBV4-1	TRBJ1-1	-	TGCGCCAGCAGCCAAGGGCAGCGGTTAGCTTTCTTT	CASSQGQRLAFF
-	TRBV7-2	TRBJ2-3	-	TGTGCCAGCAGGCGAAAGCCGGGCAGCACAGATACGCAGTATTTT	CASRRKPGSTDTQYF
few	TRBV9	TRBJ1-5	-	TGTGCCAGCAGCGGGGGTGTAGGCAATCAGCCCCAGCATTTT	CASSGGVGNQPQHF
-	TRBV19	TRBJ2-5	TRBD1	TGTGCCAGTAGTACGACGGACAGGGGGGTCCAAGAGACCCAGTACTTC	CASSTTDRGVQETQYF
-	TRBV24-1	TRBJ2-2	-	TGTGCCACCAGTGATGGGGGGAACACCGGGGAGCTGTTTTTT	CATSDGGNTGELFF
few	TRBV29-1	TRBJ2-5	-	TGCAGCGTTGATCGTGAGACCAAGTACTTC	CSVDRETKYF
-	TRBV9	TRBJ2-7	-	TGTGCCAGCAGCGTAGCGGGGGACTTGGCCTACGAGCAGTACTTC	CASSVAGDLAYEQYF
few	TRBV6-6	TRBJ2-1	TRBD2	TGTGCCAGCAGTTACTCGATAGCGGGAGGGCCCAATGAGCAGTTCTTC	CASSYSIAGGPNEQFF
-	TRBV12-3/TRBV12-4	TRBJ2-7	-	TGTGCCAGCAGTTTAAGGGGCCCAGGGAATAATGAGCAGTACTTC	CASSLRGPGNNEQYF
-	TRBV20-1	TRBJ2-1	-	TGCAGTGCTAGGTCCGGGGACTCGAGGGTTCGTGTCAATGAGCAGTTCTTC	CSARSGDSRVRVNEQFF
-	TRBV7-2	TRBJ2-7	-	TGTGCCAGCACCCTGAGGGGTGGCTACGAGCAGTACTTC	CASTLRGGYEQYF
-	TRBV28	TRBJ2-7	-	TGTGCCAGCCGCAAAGCGGCAGGGAGAGACGAGCAGTACTTC	CASRKAAGRDEQYF
-	TRBV27	TRBJ2-3	-	TGTGCCAACACGCGGGCCCCTACAGAAACAGATACGCAGTATTTT	CANTRAPTETDTQYF
-	TRBV7-9	TRBJ2-1	TRBD2	TGTGCCAGCAGCGCCAGAGGGACTAGCGGCACCTACAATGAGCAGTTCTTC	CASSARGTSGTYNEQFF
-	TRBV20-1	TRBJ2-3	TRBD2	TGCAGTGCCAAGAAACCGGGACTAGCGAGCACAGATACGCAGTATTTT	CSAKKPGLASTDTQYF
-	TRBV9	TRBJ2-7	TRBD2	TGTGCCAGCAGCCCCCAGACTAGCGGGGGTTACGAGCAGTACTTC	CASSPQTSGGYEQYF
-	TRBV3-1	TRBJ2-7	TRBD2	TGTGCCAGCGGCCAAGAGACGACTAGCGGGAGGGCCTACGAGCAGTACTTC	CASGQETTSGRAYEQYF
-	TRBV6-6	TRBJ2-3	-	TGTGCCAGCAGTTACTCCCCGCCAGGGAAGGGCACAGATACGCAGTATTTT	CASSYSPPGKGTDTQYF
-	TRBV6-6	TRBJ2-7	TRBD2	TGTGCCAGCAGCCGGGAGGGTGTCCACGAGCAGTACTTC	CASSREGVHEQYF
-	TRBV29-1	TRBJ1-2	TRBD1	TGCAGCGTCCCGACAGGGATAAACTATGGCTACACCTTC	CSVPTGINYGYTF